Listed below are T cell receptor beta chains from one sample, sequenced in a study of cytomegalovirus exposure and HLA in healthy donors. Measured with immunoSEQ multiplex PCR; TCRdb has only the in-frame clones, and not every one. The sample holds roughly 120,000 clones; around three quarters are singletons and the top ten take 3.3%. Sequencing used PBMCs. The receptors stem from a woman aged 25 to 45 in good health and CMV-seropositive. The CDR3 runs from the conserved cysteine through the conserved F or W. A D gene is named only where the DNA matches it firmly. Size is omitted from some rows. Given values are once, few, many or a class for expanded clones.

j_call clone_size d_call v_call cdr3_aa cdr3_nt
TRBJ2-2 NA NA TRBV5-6 CASSLGQGGTGELFF TGTGCCAGCAGCTTGGGGCAGGGGGGCACCGGGGAGCTGTTTTTT
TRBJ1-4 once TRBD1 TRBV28 CASLDRAEKLFF TGTGCCAGCCTTGACAGGGCCGAAAAACTGTTTTTT
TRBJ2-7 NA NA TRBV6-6 CASSRTGDSEQYF TGTGCCAGCAGTCGTACCGGGGATTCCGAGCAGTACTTC
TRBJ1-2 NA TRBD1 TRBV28 CASSASRTGGGYGYTF TGTGCCAGCAGCGCCTCGAGGACAGGGGGCGGGTATGGCTACACCTTC
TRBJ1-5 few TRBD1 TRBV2 CASSGQGASNQPQHF TGTGCCAGCTCGGGACAGGGGGCGAGCAATCAGCCCCAGCATTTT
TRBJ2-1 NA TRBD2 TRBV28 CASKLAGGYNEQFF TGTGCCAGCAAACTAGCGGGGGGCTACAATGAGCAGTTCTTC
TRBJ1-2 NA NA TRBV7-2 CASTRRSGADYGYTF TGTGCCAGCACCCGAAGGAGTGGGGCGGACTATGGCTACACCTTC
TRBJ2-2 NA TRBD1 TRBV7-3 CASSQGQGGTGELFF TGTGCCAGCAGCCAAGGACAGGGGGGGACCGGGGAGCTGTTTTTT
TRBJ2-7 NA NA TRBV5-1 CASSLVGGSYEQYF TGCGCCAGCAGCTTGGTAGGCGGCTCCTACGAGCAGTACTTC
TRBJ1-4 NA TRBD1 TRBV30 CAWSFDRAGEKLFF TGTGCCTGGAGTTTTGACAGGGCCGGTGAAAAACTGTTTTTT
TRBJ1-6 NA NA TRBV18 CASSPRDLRGSPLHF TGTGCCAGCTCACCCCGGGACTTAAGGGGTTCACCCCTCCACTTT
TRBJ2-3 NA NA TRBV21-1 CANKGPVIPGHRPDYTPTDTQYF TGTGCCAATAAGGGCCCCGTGATACCGGGACACCGACCTGATTATACTCCCACAGATACGCAGTATTTT
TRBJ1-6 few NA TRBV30 CAWMGSSYNSPLHF TGTGCCTGGATGGGGAGCTCCTATAATTCACCCCTCCACTTT
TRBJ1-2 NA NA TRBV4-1 CASSQDEPDRSSGGYTF TGCGCCAGCAGCCAAGATGAGCCCGACAGGTCGAGTGGTGGCTACACCTTC
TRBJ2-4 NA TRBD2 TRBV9 CASSYSGEGNIQYF TGTGCCAGCAGTTATAGCGGGGAGGGGAACATTCAGTACTTC
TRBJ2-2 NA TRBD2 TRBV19 CASTWTSGGNGELFF TGTGCCAGTACTTGGACTAGCGGGGGGAACGGGGAGCTGTTTTTT
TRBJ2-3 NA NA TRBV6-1 CASSEARLTDTQYF TGTGCCAGCAGTGAAGCGCGGCTGACAGATACGCAGTATTTT
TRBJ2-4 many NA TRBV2 CASTGLGGDIQYF TGTGCCAGCACGGGTTTAGGGGGGGACATTCAGTACTTC
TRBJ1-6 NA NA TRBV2 CASSVAGDNSPLHF TGTGCCAGCAGTGTGGCAGGGGATAATTCACCCCTCCACTTT